These 31 T cell receptor beta chains came from one sample sequenced in a study of blood T cell repertoires in COVID-19. The table came from immunoSEQ multiplex PCR; TCRdb's copy has only in-frame clones and leaves some out. Of about 400,000 clones in the sample, roughly nine tenths were seen once. The sequenced sample was PBMCs or T cells enriched from blood (not recorded which). Every receptor here comes from a woman in her twenties or thirties who had recovered from COVID-19.

This clone was counted a few times. The rearrangement links TRBV7-3 to TRBJ2-2; TRBD2 is a possible D gene (6 bases). The germline V gene encodes CDR1 SGHTA and CDR2 FQGTGA. Trimming left V 5 bases short and J 1 base short, with 8 bases between. CDR3 length: 14 residues. The CDR3 loop is CASSPGVNTGELFF. The CDR3 DNA reads TGTGCCAGCAGCCCGGGGGTGAACACCGGGGAGCTGTTTTTT.

This chain links TRBV16 with TRBJ1-2; 9 bases are a match to TRBD1. V shed 5 bases, J shed 4 bases, and the junction held 2 bases outside the gene matches. CDR1 KGHSY and CDR2 FQNENV come from the germline V gene. The CDR3 is made up of 13 amino acids. CDR3 nucleotide sequence: TGTGCCAGCAGCTGGGACAGGGTCTATGGCTACACCTTC. Its translation: CASSWDRVYGYTF.

The gene calls are TRBV9 and TRBJ2-2, with 10 bases fitting TRBD1. The CDR3 contains 16 residues. CDR1 and CDR2 (germline): SGDLS, YYNGEE. Trimming at V came to 3 bases and at J to 4 bases, leaving 6 bases not matched to a gene. The CDR3 loop reads CASSAGQGSGTGELFF. CDR3 in DNA: TGTGCCAGCAGCGCGGGACAGGGGTCGGGCACCGGGGAGCTGTTTTTT.

The chain joins TRBV25-1 to TRBJ2-2; D may be TRBD2 (6 bases). The V gene lost 5 bases and the J gene lost 5 bases, with 15 bases spanning the gap. There are 15 residues in the CDR3. CDR1 is MGHDK and CDR2 is SYGVNS in the germline V gene. The CDR3 DNA reads as TGTGCCAGCAGTCCTTCCTCGGCGGGGACCGGGGAGCTGTTTTTT. Translated, it gives CASSPSSAGTGELFF.

This chain uses TRBV18 with TRBJ1-2; TRBD1 aligns across 9 bases. This CDR3 comprises 16 residues. V lost 4 bases to trimming and J lost 0 bases; unmatched junction nucleotides: 6. Germline values: CDR1 KGHSH, CDR2 LQKENI. The CDR3 DNA is TGTGCCAGCTCACGTTGGACAGGGGAAGCTAACTATGGCTACACCTTC. This encodes CASSRWTGEANYGYTF.

The chain is built from TRBV5-1 and TRBJ2-6; TRBD1 aligns across 8 bases. Trimming removed 1 base from V and 0 bases from J; junction bases left unmatched: 15. Looked up from germline, CDR1 is SGHRS and CDR2 is YFSETQ. The CDR3 totals 21 residues. CDR3 bases: TGCGCCAGCAGCTTGATGGGGATTGGGACAGGTTGGACCTCTGGGGCCAACGTCCTGACTTTC. Protein: CASSLMGIGTGWTSGANVLTF.

The chain is built from TRBV10-3 and TRBJ2-7; D perhaps matches TRBD2 (6 bases). Trimming shortened V by 2 bases and J by 0 bases, and 14 bases separated the two germline ends. CDR1 is ENHRY, CDR2 SYGVKD, per germline. This CDR3 contains 16 residues. This chain's CDR3 is CAISEEISGGSYEQYF. CDR3 nucleotide sequence: TGTGCCATCAGTGAGGAAATCTCCGGGGGCTCCTACGAGCAGTACTTC.

The CDR3 spells CAWRGEGTYNEQFF. CDR3 sequence (DNA): TGTGCCTGGAGGGGGGAGGGGACCTACAATGAGCAGTTCTTC. This chain joins TRBV30 and TRBJ2-1; 7 nucleotides agree with TRBD2. Per germline, CDR1 GTSNPN and CDR2 SVGIG (reference sequence). With 3 bases clipped from V and 2 bases from J, the junction kept 4 bases outside the gene matches. The CDR3 has 14 residues.

The CDR3 sequence is CASSLAFQGAYNEQFF. The CDR3 nucleotides read TGTGCCAGCAGCTTAGCATTTCAGGGGGCCTACAATGAGCAGTTCTTC. This chain connects TRBV7-9 to TRBJ2-1, with 7 bases matching TRBD1. The V and J ends lost 0 bases and 2 bases, in that order; junction bases with no gene match: 4. The CDR3 is made up of 16 amino acids. Germline-derived CDR1 and CDR2 are SEHNR and FQNEAQ (reference sequence).

The rearrangement joins TRBV6-5 to TRBJ2-5, with TRBD1 as a possible D gene (6 bases). The V end lost 9 bases, the J end lost 1 base, and 15 bases lay between the germline ends. The CDR3 runs 14 residues. The germline V gene encodes CDR1 MNHEY and CDR2 SVGAGI. CDR3: CASQNRGSQETQYF. The CDR3 coding sequence is TGTGCCAGTCAAAATAGGGGGAGCCAAGAGACCCAGTACTTC.

This clone was seen a handful of times. Different DNA sequences within this sample yield the same CDR3. CDR3 loop: CASSTDTNTEAFF. The CDR3 DNA sequence: TGTGCCAGCAGCACGGACACTAACACTGAAGCTTTCTTT. The chain has TRBV11-2 and TRBJ1-1; D is perhaps TRBD1 (5 bases). V lost 5 bases and J 2 bases, leaving 9 bases between the germline ends. The germline gives CDR1 SGHAT, CDR2 FQNNGV. The CDR3 totals 13 residues.

In this sample, this clone turned up a few times. V and J are TRBV7-2 and TRBJ2-5; TRBD1 might be the D (5 bases). The CDR3 covers 13 residues. From germline, CDR1 is SGHTA and CDR2 FQGNSA. The ends were cut back, 5 bases at V and 5 bases at J, with 12 bases in the middle. The CDR3 sequence is CASSPDSVETQYF. The CDR3 nucleotides are TGTGCCAGCAGCCCCGACAGCGTCGAGACCCAGTACTTC.

This sequence joins TRBV19 and TRBJ2-7, with D possibly TRBD1 on 6 matching bases. Germline V lookup: CDR1 LNHDA, CDR2 SQIVND (reference sequence). The CDR3 sequence is 14 residues long. V was clipped by 3 bases and J by 1 base, with 10 bases between them. The CDR3 sequence is CASSIRGPSYEQYF. CDR3 DNA sequence: TGTGCCAGTAGTATCAGGGGCCCTTCCTACGAGCAGTACTTC.

The chain links TRBV27 to TRBJ1-2; 7 bases fit TRBD1. This CDR3 comprises 17 residues. CDR1 is MNHEY, CDR2 SMNVEV, per germline (reference sequence). The junction had 15 bases not matched to a gene; V was cut back by 2 bases and J by 6 bases. In DNA form, the CDR3 reads TGTGCCAGCAGTTTAAGACAGGGCTGGCCTACCACAAATGGCTACACCTTC. Its translation: CASSLRQGWPTTNGYTF.

DNA of the CDR3: TGTGCCAGTAGTCCCCACTCTGGAAACACCATATATTTT. It codes for CASSPHSGNTIYF. The chain couples TRBV19 to TRBJ1-3; no clear D. Germline V gene lookup returns CDR1 LNHDA and CDR2 SQIVND (reference sequence). Trimming cost V 5 bases and J 0 bases, with 5 bases left between them. The CDR3 sequence is 13 residues long.

The chain combines TRBV28 with TRBJ1-1; D is uncertain. V lost 2 bases to trimming and J lost 1 base, with 8 bases between them. Germline V lookup: CDR1 MDHEN, CDR2 SYDVKM. The CDR3 has 14 residues. Here the CDR3 DNA reads TGTGCCAGCAGTTTAAAGGGAGCGAACACTGAAGCTTTCTTT. It encodes CASSLKGANTEAFF.

V usage is TRBV28 and J usage is TRBJ1-5, with no clear D. In germline, CDR1 is MDHEN, CDR2 SYDVKM. The CDR3 extends over 15 amino acids. V lost 4 bases to trimming and J lost 7 bases, with 17 bases between them. CDR3 in amino acids: CASSSPAEVRQPQHF. The CDR3 coding sequence is TGTGCCAGCAGTTCCCCGGCGGAGGTTCGGCAGCCCCAGCATTTT.

The chain recombines TRBV19 with TRBJ1-5, with 9 positions matching TRBD1. The CDR3 has 15 amino acids. V lost 6 bases to trimming and J lost 7 bases; unmatched junction nucleotides: 10. Germline V gene sequence: CDR1 LNHDA, CDR2 SQIVND (reference sequence). For the CDR3, the DNA is TGTGCCAGTAGCCTCCAGGACAGGGGTACCCAGCCCCAGCATTTT. It yields the protein CASSLQDRGTQPQHF.

This clone was recorded only once. CDR3 residues: CSVEGRGLPLTQYF. The CDR3 nucleotides read TGCAGCGTTGAAGGGCGAGGTCTACCCCTGACCCAGTACTTC. The chain recombines TRBV29-1 with TRBJ2-5; D gene unclear. The CDR3 is 14 residues long. V was clipped by 1 base and J by 7 bases, with 16 bases between them. The germline gives CDR1 SQVTM, CDR2 ANQGSEA.

The V call is TRBV5-1, the J call TRBJ2-7; D is uncertain. This CDR3 has 15 residues. V shed 0 bases and J shed 0 bases, with 10 bases lying between them. Germline values: CDR1 SGHRS, CDR2 YFSETQ. In DNA form, the CDR3 reads TGCGCCAGCAGCTTGGCCAACACAGCCTCCTACGAGCAGTACTTC. It translates to CASSLANTASYEQYF.

The chain is built from TRBV4-1 and TRBJ2-1; the D gene is possibly TRBD2 (6 bases). Per the germline V gene, CDR1 is MGHRA and CDR2 is YSYEKL. Trimming left V 4 bases short and J 8 bases short, with 33 bases between. The CDR3 has 20 residues. The CDR3 sequence: CASSLTRAPPFKEGLYEQFF. The CDR3 DNA sequence: TGCGCCAGCAGCCTAACCCGCGCGCCGCCTTTTAAGGAGGGCCTCTATGAGCAGTTCTTC.

The V and J genes are TRBV28 and TRBJ1-2; 7 nucleotides match TRBD1. The CDR3 totals 16 residues. V was clipped by 5 bases and J by 4 bases; unmatched bases: 13. Germline loops: CDR1 MDHEN, CDR2 SYDVKM. CDR3 nucleotides: TGTGCCAGCAGTGCGCAAGAGGGGGCGGTTCGCTATGGCTACACCTTC. Its translation: CASSAQEGAVRYGYTF.

V is TRBV30 and J is TRBJ1-1; D call uncertain. CDR3 length equals 12 residues. The ends were cut back, 2 bases at V and 10 bases at J, with 14 bases in the middle. CDR1 is GTSNPN, CDR2 SVGIG, per germline (reference sequence). In DNA form, the CDR3 reads TGTGCCTGGAGTACCGTTAGAGGTCCAGCTTTCTTT. It is translated as CAWSTVRGPAFF. The full variable domain, with the rest looked up from reference TRBV30 and TRBJ1-1, is SQTIHQWPATLVQPVGSPLSLECTVEGTSNPNLYWYRQAAGRGLQLLFYSVGIGQISSEVPQNLSASRPQDRQFILSSKKLLLSDSGFYLCAWSTVRGPAFFGQGTRLTVV.

The chain links TRBV9 to TRBJ2-2; 8 nucleotides align to TRBD1. There are 16 residues in the CDR3. Unmatched junction bases numbered 11, after V lost 5 bases and J lost 5 bases. The germline V gene has CDR1 SGDLS and CDR2 YYNGEE. Here the CDR3 reads CASSAPGGMSTGELFF. The CDR3 DNA is TGTGCCAGCAGTGCCCCAGGGGGCATGTCAACCGGGGAGCTGTTTTTT.

This clone appeared a single time. The rearrangement links TRBV7-6 to TRBJ1-3; 9 bases fit TRBD1. The CDR3 is 15 amino acids. V dropped 5 bases and J dropped 5; count of bases not matched to a gene: 7. Germline CDR1 and CDR2: SGHVS and FNYEAQ. The CDR3 DNA is TGTGCCAGCAGCATCGGACAGGGGACAAGAAACACCATATATTTT. Translation gives CASSIGQGTRNTIYF.

This clone was seen only a few times. This rearrangement joins TRBV6-5 to TRBJ1-2; 7 bases agree with TRBD1. Germline loops: CDR1 MNHEY, CDR2 SVGAGI. The CDR3 covers 14 residues. V trimming: 6 bases; J trimming: 7 bases; junction bases outside the gene matches: 11. The CDR3 coding sequence is TGTGCCAGCAGCTACGACAGGGAGGATCGTGGCTACACCTTC. This translates into CASSYDREDRGYTF.

This chain uses TRBV19 with TRBJ1-3; D not certain. This CDR3 region has 15 residues. V was trimmed by 5 bases and J by 0 bases, leaving 11 bases between them. The germline gives CDR1 LNHDA, CDR2 SQIVND (reference sequence). The CDR3 coding sequence is TGTGCCAGTAGTGGAAACAGCTACTCTGGAAACACCATATATTTT. Translation gives CASSGNSYSGNTIYF.

The chain links TRBV14 to TRBJ2-1; 9 positions agree with TRBD2. CDR1 and CDR2 from the germline V gene are SGHDN and FVKESK. J gave up 6 bases and V 4 bases, and 7 bases lay outside the gene matches. The CDR3 is 15 residues long. CDR3 bases: TGTGCCAGCAGCCGCGGGAGGGCGTGGGCCAATGAGCAGTTCTTC. Translated, it gives CASSRGRAWANEQFF.

V and J are TRBV29-1 and TRBJ1-2; TRBD1 aligns across 7 bases. Germline CDR1 is SQVTM and CDR2 is ANQGSEA. Germline trimming cut 6 bases from V and 5 bases from J; bases unmatched to any gene: 15. The CDR3 totals 15 residues. DNA of the CDR3: TGCAGCGTACAACAGGGGTCTGGGGGACCTTATGGCTACACCTTC. This codes for CSVQQGSGGPYGYTF.

The chain links TRBV6-5 to TRBJ1-4; unclear D gene. CDR3 length: 15 residues. Germline values: CDR1 MNHEY, CDR2 SVGAGI. Trimming pared 7 bases from V and 3 bases from J, leaving 15 bases between. CDR3 in amino acids: CASNGPWRPNEKLFF. The CDR3 DNA follows: TGTGCCAGCAATGGGCCTTGGCGACCTAATGAAAAACTGTTTTTT.

The chain recombines TRBV7-3 with TRBJ1-1; a weak D match, TRBD1 (5 bases). This CDR3 contains 16 residues. Trimming shortened V by 4 bases and J by 7 bases, and 22 bases separated the two germline ends. Germline V CDR1 and CDR2: SGHTA, FQGTGA. The CDR3 bases are TGTGCCAGCAGCTCACCGGCCCAAAATTCGGGGGGTGAAGCTTTCTTT. This sequence encodes CASSSPAQNSGGEAFF.